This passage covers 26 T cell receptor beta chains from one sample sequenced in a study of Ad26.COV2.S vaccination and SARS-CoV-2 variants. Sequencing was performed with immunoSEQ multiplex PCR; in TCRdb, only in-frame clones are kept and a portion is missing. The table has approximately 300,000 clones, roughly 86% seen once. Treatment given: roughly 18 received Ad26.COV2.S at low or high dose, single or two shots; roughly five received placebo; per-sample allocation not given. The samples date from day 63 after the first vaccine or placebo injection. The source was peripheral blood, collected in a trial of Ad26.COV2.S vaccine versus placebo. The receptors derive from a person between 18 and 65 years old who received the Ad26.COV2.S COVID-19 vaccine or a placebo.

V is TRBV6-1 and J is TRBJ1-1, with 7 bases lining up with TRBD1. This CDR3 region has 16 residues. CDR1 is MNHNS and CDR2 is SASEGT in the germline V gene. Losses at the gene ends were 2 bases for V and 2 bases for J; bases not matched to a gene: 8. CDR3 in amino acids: CASSEWAGGKNTEAFF. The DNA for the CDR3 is TGTGCCAGCAGTGAATGGGCAGGGGGAAAAAACACTGAAGCTTTCTTT.

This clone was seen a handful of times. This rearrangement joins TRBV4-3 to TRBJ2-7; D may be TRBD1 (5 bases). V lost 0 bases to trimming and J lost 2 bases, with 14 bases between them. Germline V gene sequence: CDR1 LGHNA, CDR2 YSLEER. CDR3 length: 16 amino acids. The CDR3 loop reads CASSQDLRAPPYEQYF. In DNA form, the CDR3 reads TGCGCCAGCAGCCAAGATCTCAGGGCCCCTCCCTACGAGCAGTACTTC.

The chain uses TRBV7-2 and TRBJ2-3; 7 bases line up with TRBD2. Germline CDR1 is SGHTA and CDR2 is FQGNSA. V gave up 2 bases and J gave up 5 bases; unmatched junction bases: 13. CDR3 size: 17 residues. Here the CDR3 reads CASSLSIGGGREDTQYF. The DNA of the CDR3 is TGTGCCAGCAGCTTAAGTATTGGCGGGGGTAGGGAAGATACGCAGTATTTT.

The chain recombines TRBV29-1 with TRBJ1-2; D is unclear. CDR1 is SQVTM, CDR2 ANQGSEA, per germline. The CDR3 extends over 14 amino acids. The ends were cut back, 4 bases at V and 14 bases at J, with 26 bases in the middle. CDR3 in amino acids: CSVAHLHLEAMNTF. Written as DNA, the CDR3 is TGCAGCGTTGCACACTTACATTTAGAGGCCATGAATACCTTC.

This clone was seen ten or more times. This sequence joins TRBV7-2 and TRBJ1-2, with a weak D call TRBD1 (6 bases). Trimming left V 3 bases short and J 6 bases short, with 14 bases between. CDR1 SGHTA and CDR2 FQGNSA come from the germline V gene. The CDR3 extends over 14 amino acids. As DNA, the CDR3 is TGTGCCAGCAGCTTCTCGGGACACTACGATGGCTACACCTTC. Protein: CASSFSGHYDGYTF.

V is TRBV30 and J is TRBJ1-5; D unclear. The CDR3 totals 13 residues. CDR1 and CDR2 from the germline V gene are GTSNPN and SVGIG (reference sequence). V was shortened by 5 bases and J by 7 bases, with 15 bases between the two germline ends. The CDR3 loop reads CAWGTTNGQPQHF. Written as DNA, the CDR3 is TGTGCCTGGGGCACCACAAATGGGCAGCCCCAGCATTTT. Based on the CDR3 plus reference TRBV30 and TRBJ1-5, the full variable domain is SQTIHQWPATLVQPVGSPLSLECTVEGTSNPNLYWYRQAAGRGLQLLFYSVGIGQISSEVPQNLSASRPQDRQFILSSKKLLLSDSGFYLCAWGTTNGQPQHFGDGTRLSIL.

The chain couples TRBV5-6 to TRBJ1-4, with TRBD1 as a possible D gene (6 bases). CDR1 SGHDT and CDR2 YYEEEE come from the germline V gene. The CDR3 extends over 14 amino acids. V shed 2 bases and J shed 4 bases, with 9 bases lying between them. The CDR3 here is CASSFGTINEKLFF. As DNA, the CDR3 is TGTGCCAGCAGCTTTGGGACAATTAATGAAAAACTGTTTTTT.

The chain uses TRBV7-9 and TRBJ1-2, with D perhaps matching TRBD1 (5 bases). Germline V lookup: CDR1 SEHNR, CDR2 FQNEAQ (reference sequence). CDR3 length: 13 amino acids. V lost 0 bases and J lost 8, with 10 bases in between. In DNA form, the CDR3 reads TGTGCCAGCAGCTTAGCGGGGCAGCGAGGCTACACCTTC. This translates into CASSLAGQRGYTF.

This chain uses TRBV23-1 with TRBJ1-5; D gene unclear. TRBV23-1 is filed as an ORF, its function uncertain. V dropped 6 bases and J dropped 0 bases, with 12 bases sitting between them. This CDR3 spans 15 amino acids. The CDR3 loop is CASSHRGYSNQPQHF. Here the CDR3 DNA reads TGCGCCAGCAGCCACAGAGGTTATAGCAATCAGCCCCAGCATTTT.

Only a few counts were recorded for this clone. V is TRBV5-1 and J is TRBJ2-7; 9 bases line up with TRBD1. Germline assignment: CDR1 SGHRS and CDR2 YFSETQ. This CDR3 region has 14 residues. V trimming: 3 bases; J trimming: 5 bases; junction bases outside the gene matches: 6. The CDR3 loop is CASSSRTGVHEQYF. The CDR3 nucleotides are TGCGCCAGCAGCTCCAGGACAGGGGTCCACGAGCAGTACTTC.

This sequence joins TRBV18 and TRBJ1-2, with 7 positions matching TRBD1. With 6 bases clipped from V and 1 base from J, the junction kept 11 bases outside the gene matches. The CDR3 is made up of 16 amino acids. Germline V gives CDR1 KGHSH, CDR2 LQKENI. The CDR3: CASSPERGGFNYGYTF. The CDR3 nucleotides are TGTGCCAGCTCCCCCGAGAGAGGGGGCTTTAACTATGGCTACACCTTC. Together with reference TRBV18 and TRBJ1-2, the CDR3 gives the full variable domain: NAGVMQNPRHLVRRRGQEARLRCSPMKGHSHVYWYRQLPEEGLKFMVYLQKENIIDESGMPKERFSAEFPKEGPSILRIQQVVRGDSAAYFCASSPERGGFNYGYTFGSGTRLTVV.

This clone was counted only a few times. In nucleotides, the CDR3 is TGTGCCAGCAGCCAGAGGGCTTACGAGCAGTACTTC. The encoded protein is CASSQRAYEQYF. The V call is TRBV3-1 (or the pseudogene TRBV3-2), the J call TRBJ2-7; D is perhaps TRBD2 (5 bases). In germline, CDR1 is LGHDT, CDR2 YNNKEL (reference sequence). The V end was cut by 3 bases, the J end by 4 bases, with 7 bases between. The CDR3 covers 12 residues.

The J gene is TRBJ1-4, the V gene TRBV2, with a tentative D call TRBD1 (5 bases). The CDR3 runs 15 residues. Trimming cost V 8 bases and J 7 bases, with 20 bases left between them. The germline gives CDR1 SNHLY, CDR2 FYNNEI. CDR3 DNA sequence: TGTGCCAGCGGCTCAGAGGGCAGGGTCAGTGAAAAACTGTTTTTT. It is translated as CASGSEGRVSEKLFF.

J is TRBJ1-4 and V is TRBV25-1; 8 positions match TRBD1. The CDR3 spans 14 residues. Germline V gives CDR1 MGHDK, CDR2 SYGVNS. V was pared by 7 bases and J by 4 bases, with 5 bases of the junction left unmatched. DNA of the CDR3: TGTGCCAGCAATGGACAGGGTCATAATGAAAAACTGTTTTTT. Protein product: CASNGQGHNEKLFF. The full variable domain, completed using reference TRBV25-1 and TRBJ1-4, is EADIYQTPRYLVIGTGKKITLECSQTMGHDKMYWYQQDPGMELHLIHYSYGVNSTEKGDLSSESTVSRIRTEHFPLTLESARPSHTSQYLCASNGQGHNEKLFFGSGTQLSVL.

CDR3 amino acids: CASSPRGGSYGYTF. CDR3 sequence (DNA): TGTGCCAGCAGTCCAAGAGGGGGTAGCTATGGCTACACCTTC. The chain links TRBV3-1 (or the pseudogene TRBV3-2) to TRBJ1-2; perhaps TRBD1 as D (6 bases). Germline lookup yields CDR1 LGHDT and CDR2 YNNKEL (reference sequence). This CDR3 is 14 amino acids long. V lost 6 bases and J lost 4, with 15 bases in between.

The CDR3 sequence is CASSSGLPSYEQYF. CDR3 DNA: TGTGCCAGCAGCTCGGGACTACCCTCCTACGAGCAGTACTTC. J is TRBJ2-7 and V is TRBV7-2, with TRBD2 identical over 7 bases. V lost 4 bases and J lost 0; bases outside the gene matches: 3. This CDR3 has 14 amino acids. CDR1 and CDR2 (germline): SGHTA, FQGNSA. Full variable domain (missing parts from reference TRBV7-2 and TRBJ2-7): GAGVSQSPSNKVTEKGKDVELRCDPISGHTALYWYRQSLGQGLEFLIYFQGNSAPDKSGLPSDRFSAERTGGSVSTLTIQRTQQEDSAVYLCASSSGLPSYEQYFGPGTRLTVT.

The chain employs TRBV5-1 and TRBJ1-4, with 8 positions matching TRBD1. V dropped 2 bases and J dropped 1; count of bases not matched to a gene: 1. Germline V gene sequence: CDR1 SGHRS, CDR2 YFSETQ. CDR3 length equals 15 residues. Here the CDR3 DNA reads TGCGCCAGCAGCTTACAGGGGGAAACTAATGAAAAACTGTTTTTT. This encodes CASSLQGETNEKLFF.

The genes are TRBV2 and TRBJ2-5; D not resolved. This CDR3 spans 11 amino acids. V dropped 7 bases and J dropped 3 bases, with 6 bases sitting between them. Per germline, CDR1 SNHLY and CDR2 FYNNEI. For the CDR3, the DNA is TGTGCCAGCAAGATTGAAGAGACCCAGTACTTC. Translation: CASKIEETQYF.

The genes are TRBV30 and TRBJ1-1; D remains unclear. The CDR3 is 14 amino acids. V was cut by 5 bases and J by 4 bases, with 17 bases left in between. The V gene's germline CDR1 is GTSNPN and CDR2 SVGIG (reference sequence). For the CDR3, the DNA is TGTGCCTGGGACCCGGGCTCCCCTGGCACTGAAGCTTTCTTT. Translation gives CAWDPGSPGTEAFF.

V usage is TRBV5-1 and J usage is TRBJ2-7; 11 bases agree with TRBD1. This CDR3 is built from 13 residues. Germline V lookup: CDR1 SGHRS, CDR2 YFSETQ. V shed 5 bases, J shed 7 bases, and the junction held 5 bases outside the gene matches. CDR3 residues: CASRGQGAWEQYF. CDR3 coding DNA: TGCGCCAGCAGAGGACAGGGGGCATGGGAGCAGTACTTC.

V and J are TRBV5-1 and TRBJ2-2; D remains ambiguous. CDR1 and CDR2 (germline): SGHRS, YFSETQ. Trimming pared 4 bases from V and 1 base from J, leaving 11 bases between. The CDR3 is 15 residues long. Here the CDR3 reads CASSLYSENTGELFF. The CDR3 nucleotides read TGCGCCAGCAGCCTATACAGCGAGAACACCGGGGAGCTGTTTTTT.

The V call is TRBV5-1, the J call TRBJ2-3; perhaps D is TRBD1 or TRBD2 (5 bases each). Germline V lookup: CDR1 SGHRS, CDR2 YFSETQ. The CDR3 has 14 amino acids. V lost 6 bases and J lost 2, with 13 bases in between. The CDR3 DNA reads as TGCGCCAGCACCCGGGACCCCCTCACAGATACGCAGTATTTT. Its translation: CASTRDPLTDTQYF.

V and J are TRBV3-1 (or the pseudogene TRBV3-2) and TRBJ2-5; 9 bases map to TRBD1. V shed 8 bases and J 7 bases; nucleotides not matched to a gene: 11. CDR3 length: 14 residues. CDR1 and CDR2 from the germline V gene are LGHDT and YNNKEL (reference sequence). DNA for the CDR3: TGTGCCAGCGGTTCGACAGGGGGTTGGGTGACCCAGTACTTC. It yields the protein CASGSTGGWVTQYF.

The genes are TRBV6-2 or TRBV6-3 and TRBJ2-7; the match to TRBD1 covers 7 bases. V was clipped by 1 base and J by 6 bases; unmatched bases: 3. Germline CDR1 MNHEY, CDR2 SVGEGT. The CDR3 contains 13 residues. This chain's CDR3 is CASSYFSGGEQYF. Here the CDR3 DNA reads TGTGCCAGCAGTTACTTTTCAGGGGGCGAGCAGTACTTC.

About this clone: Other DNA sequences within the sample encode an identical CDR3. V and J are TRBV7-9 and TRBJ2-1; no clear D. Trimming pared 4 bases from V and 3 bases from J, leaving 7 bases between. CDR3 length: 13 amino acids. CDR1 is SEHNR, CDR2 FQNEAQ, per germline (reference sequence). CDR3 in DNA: TGTGCCAGCAGCTCGGGTCTCTACAATGAGCAGTTCTTC. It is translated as CASSSGLYNEQFF.

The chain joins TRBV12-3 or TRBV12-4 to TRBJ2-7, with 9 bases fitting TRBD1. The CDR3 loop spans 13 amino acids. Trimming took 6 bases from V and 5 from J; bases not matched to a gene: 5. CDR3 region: CASRPGQGNEQYF. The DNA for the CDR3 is TGTGCCAGCAGACCGGGACAGGGTAACGAGCAGTACTTC.